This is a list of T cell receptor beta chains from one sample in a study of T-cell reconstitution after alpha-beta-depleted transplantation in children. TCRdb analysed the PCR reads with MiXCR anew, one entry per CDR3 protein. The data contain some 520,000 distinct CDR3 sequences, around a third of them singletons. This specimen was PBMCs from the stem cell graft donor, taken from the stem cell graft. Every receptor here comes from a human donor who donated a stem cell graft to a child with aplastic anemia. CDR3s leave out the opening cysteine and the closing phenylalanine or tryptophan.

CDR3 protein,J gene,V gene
ASSLSPDRDGYT,TRBJ1-2,TRBV5-1
ASSLDSGKLF,TRBJ1-4,TRBV5-1
ASSLARTRPSGDTEAF,TRBJ1-1,TRBV5-1
ASSREDSSYEQY,TRBJ2-7,TRBV13
ASSFPLDGHNEKLF,TRBJ1-4,TRBV7-2
ASSLGGVVSEQY,TRBJ2-7,TRBV5-5
ASNNRRGAVEAF,TRBJ1-1,TRBV7-8
ASSLARTSGRTSTDTQY,TRBJ2-3,TRBV7-2
ASSLRKGSGETQY,TRBJ2-5,TRBV12-3/TRBV12-4
ASSLELGTEAF,TRBJ1-1,TRBV12-3/TRBV12-4
ASRLAVITRLLSNQPQH,TRBJ1-5,TRBV12-2
ASSYPKPIKLF,TRBJ1-4,TRBV6-8
ASSPGYTDTQY,TRBJ2-3,TRBV18
ASSSAPGASSGNTIY,TRBJ1-3,TRBV6-5
AIRTGGNTEAF,TRBJ1-1,TRBV10-3
ASSSGLAGLGELF,TRBJ2-2,TRBV5-4
ASRRDSNNYNEQF,TRBJ2-1,TRBV7-2
AIRGSSTGELF,TRBJ2-2,TRBV24-1
ASMHSGLADTQY,TRBJ2-3,TRBV7-2
ASRPSGDYNSPLH,TRBJ1-6,TRBV5-4
ASSALTGGPQETQY,TRBJ2-5,TRBV5-4
ASVRGETQY,TRBJ2-5,TRBV12-3/TRBV12-4
ATSDLLYEQY,TRBJ2-7,TRBV24-1
ASSQDAGGIENSPLH,TRBJ1-6,TRBV4-3
ASSSEIRQGANEQF,TRBJ2-1,TRBV18
SARGMNLNNSPLH,TRBJ1-6,TRBV20-1
ASSYYEGIDQPQH,TRBJ1-5,TRBV6-5
ASSLAWQGADTQY,TRBJ2-3,TRBV7-2
ASSEAGKNTEAF,TRBJ1-1,TRBV6-1
ASSLLRGTPLH,TRBJ1-6,TRBV12-3/TRBV12-4
ASSLVLAGGVEQF,TRBJ2-1,TRBV7-2
ATSRDSIWTGGGNTIY,TRBJ1-3,TRBV15
AKTTDKNIQY,TRBJ2-4,TRBV19
ASSYPDSLNEQF,TRBJ2-1,TRBV6-5
ASSSRASNYGYT,TRBJ1-2,TRBV7-9